Listed here is a single T cell receptor beta chain. What it recognizes is unknown. The junction does not match germline at one end; this may be a read error. These data belong to a study of T cell responses to AZD1222 COVID-19 vaccine. Study-wide points: Epitopes outside B.1.351 and B.1.1.7 mutated regions reportedly drew nearly half of spike TCRs. Vaccine-associated CD4 TCRs spanned spike, dominant at 160-218 and 743-854. A rise in Spike-specific TCR breadth and depth followed two AZD1222 doses. Among the donors, most were white British and more were female, and clonal diversity was possibly underestimated.

CDR1 is MGHRA and CDR2 is YSYEKL in the germline V gene. CDR3 length equals 11 residues. The method was immunoSEQ multiplex PCR; TCRdb's version includes in-frame clones alone and lacks a portion of them. The sample includes around 78,000 clones, 90% of them seen just once. Sequences were derived from peripheral blood, sampled 28 days after the second AZD1222 dose. The TCR comes from an adult who received the AZD1222 COVID-19 vaccine. The rearrangement links TRBV4-1 to TRBJ1-2; a possible D gene is TRBD1 (5 bases). CDR3 sequence: CASSQMGDFFF. The CDR3 DNA is TGCGCCAGCAGCCAGATGGGGGACTTCTTTTTC.